This TCR beta chain originates from a study of blood T cell repertoires in COVID-19. The trim removed 1 base at V and 2 bases at J, leaving 11 bases unmatched. Germline assignment: CDR1 MGHRA and CDR2 YSYEKL. The CDR3 totals 19 residues. Methods used by the authors: Estimation of nucleated cell counts was performed using reference gene primer amplification. Only in-frame clones appear in the TCRdb table, and some are missing; sequencing was by immunoSEQ multiplex PCR. V and J calls and clone size follow that table, whereas D and trimming were derived from the DNA. The sample holds more than 300,000 clones, approximately 90% seen once.

The sample was PBMCs or T cells enriched from blood (not recorded which). The rearrangement links TRBV4-1 to TRBJ2-1, with 10 bases that match TRBD2. The receptor was derived from a woman aged 30 to 39 who had been exposed to COVID-19. The CDR3 nucleotides read TGCGCCAGCAGCCAAGTCCTTAGCGGGGGGTGGATCCCCTACAATGAGCAGTTCTTC. It yields the protein CASSQVLSGGWIPYNEQFF.